A single sample gave rise to the 14 T cell receptor beta chains below, sequenced in a study of CD8 T cells in ankylosing spondylitis. TCRdb re-derived calls from the 5' RACE reads in MiXCR, one entry per CDR3 protein. This sample carries around 490,000 distinct CDR3 sequences, roughly 5% of them seen once, and the ten largest clones take under 4.5%. Study-wide results and limits: Ankylosing spondylitis blood appeared to be characterized by a TCR beta motif of under 10 highly homologous variants.

These receptors have no known antigen. Sequencing was performed on blood, either unsorted or a sorted T cell fraction (not recorded which). The source is a male donor with ankylosing spondylitis.

This clonotype was found many times. This chain joins TRBV9 and TRBJ2-5; no definite D call. CDR1 SGDLS and CDR2 YYNGEE come from the germline V gene. The CDR3 runs to 14 residues. Deletions cut 0 bases from V and 5 bases from J, with 11 bases between. CDR3 sequence reads: CASSVVTASETQYF. CDR3 sequence (DNA): TGTGCCAGCAGCGTAGTAACAGCCTCGGAGACCCAGTACTTC.

Ten or more counts support this clonotype. The rearrangement uses TRBV12-3 or TRBV12-4 and TRBJ1-5, with TRBD1 matching over 10 bases. J gave up 7 bases and V 5 bases, and 8 bases lay outside the gene matches. The CDR3 covers 15 residues. The CDR3 nucleotides are TGTGCCAGCAGTAGAACCGGGACAGGGGAACAGCCCCAGCATTTT. Its translation is CASSRTGTGEQPQHF.

Many counts were recorded for this clonotype. The chain carries TRBV6-2 or TRBV6-3 and TRBJ2-7, with D perhaps matching TRBD1 (6 bases). There are 14 residues in the CDR3. CDR1 is MNHEY, CDR2 SVGEGT, per germline. Trimming shortened V by 0 bases and J by 7 bases, and 13 bases separated the two germline ends. The CDR3 DNA sequence: TGTGCCAGCAGTTACTCTGGGGGCAAAGGAGAGCAGTACTTC. It yields the protein CASSYSGGKGEQYF.

This clonotype was picked up many times. The chain carries TRBV5-1 and TRBJ2-5, with TRBD2 matching 8 bases. This CDR3 is 15 amino acids long. Trimming at V came to 0 bases and at J to 3 bases, leaving 4 bases not matched to a gene. The germline CDR1 and CDR2 sequences are SGHRS and YFSETQ. CDR3 in amino acids: CASSLGAGGEETQYF. The CDR3 DNA follows: TGCGCCAGCAGCTTGGGCGCGGGGGGCGAAGAGACCCAGTACTTC.

V gene TRBV5-1 combines with J gene TRBJ2-7; 8 nucleotides align to TRBD2. The CDR3 covers 15 residues. V lost 4 bases, J lost 2 bases, and 8 bases stayed unmatched. Per the germline V gene, CDR1 is SGHRS and CDR2 is YFSETQ. CDR3 residues: CASSPAREGPYEQYF. Here the CDR3 DNA reads TGCGCCAGCAGCCCGGCTCGGGAGGGCCCCTACGAGCAGTACTTC.

This clonotype was counted at least ten times. The chain couples TRBV25-1 to TRBJ2-1; tentative D call: TRBD2 (5 bases). The CDR3 covers 15 residues. Germline CDR1 is MGHDK and CDR2 is SYGVNS. Trimming stripped 8 bases from V and 4 bases from J, with 18 bases between. CDR3 coding DNA: TGTGCCAGCCCCGGCGGGCAGCGGAGTTACAATGAGCAGTTCTTC. It translates to CASPGGQRSYNEQFF.

Ten or more counts support this clonotype. J is TRBJ2-7 and V is TRBV29-1; D might be TRBD1 or TRBD2, each matching 5 bases. Looked up from germline, CDR1 is SQVTM and CDR2 is ANQGSEA. V was pared by 5 bases and J by 2 bases, with 19 bases between. This CDR3 region has 15 residues. The CDR3 sequence: CSVQPRWGSTYEQYF. CDR3 sequence (DNA): TGCAGCGTTCAACCCAGGTGGGGGAGTACCTACGAGCAGTACTTC.

This clonotype turned up a few times. The V and J genes are TRBV14 and TRBJ2-3; no clear D. Germline loops: CDR1 SGHDN, CDR2 FVKESK. CDR3 length equals 18 residues. With 0 bases removed from V and 6 bases from J, the gap between germline ends came to 22 bases. The CDR3 region has the DNA TGTGCCAGCAGCCAAGATCGGCCCAGGCCTCCCGGATGGGATACGCAGTATTTT. Its protein product is CASSQDRPRPPGWDTQYF.

This clonotype was seen repeatedly, ten times or more. At one boundary the junction diverges from the germline segment, which might be a read error. This chain connects TRBV5-1 to TRBJ2-5, with a weak D call TRBD2 (5 bases). Germline values: CDR1 SGHRS, CDR2 YFSETQ. The CDR3 is 14 amino acids. The CDR3, as DNA: TGCGCCAGCAACTTGGGAGCGGTCAGAGAGACCCAGTACTTC. Its protein is CASNLGAVRETQYF.

This clonotype was counted at least ten times. The chain employs TRBV7-9 and TRBJ1-1; D unresolved. Looked up from germline, CDR1 is SEHNR and CDR2 is FQNEAQ (reference sequence). V gave up 5 bases and J gave up 1 base, with 11 bases separating them. The CDR3 is 14 residues long. The CDR3 nucleotides are TGTGCCAGCAGCCCCGCCGACGCGAACACTGAAGCTTTCTTT. This encodes CASSPADANTEAFF.

The J gene is TRBJ2-7, the V gene TRBV28; perhaps TRBD2 as D (7 bases). The CDR3 contains 14 residues. Germline CDR1 MDHEN, CDR2 SYDVKM. Trimming took 6 bases from V and 2 from J, leaving 14 bases between them. The CDR3 spells CASRLPGGPYEQYF. DNA of the CDR3: TGTGCCAGCAGACTCCCGGGGGGCCCCTACGAGCAGTACTTC.

This clonotype was detected ten times or more. The chain is built from TRBV29-1 and TRBJ2-3; the D is unclear. Germline V gene lookup returns CDR1 SQVTM and CDR2 ANQGSEA. Trimming took off 3 bases at V and 3 bases at J, with 7 bases between the two ends. The CDR3 contains 12 residues. The CDR3 bases are TGCAGCGTTGACGAGAGGACAGATACGCAGTATTTT. Translation: CSVDERTDTQYF.

In its sample, this clonotype was seen many times. One junction end disagrees with the germline gene, perhaps due to a read error. V is TRBV7-7 and J is TRBJ1-2; possibly TRBD1 for D (5 bases). Germline V gives CDR1 SSHAT, CDR2 FNYEAQ (reference sequence). The CDR3 totals 15 residues. CDR3 sequence (DNA): TGTGCTAGCAGACGAGAGGCAGGGACGAACTATGGCTACACCTTC. Amino acids: CASRREAGTNYGYTF.

This clonotype showed up just a few times. The CDR3 DNA reads as TGTGCCAGCAGCCCCGGACAGGGGATCGTTTTGGGGACTGAAGCTTTCTTT. This encodes CASSPGQGIVLGTEAFF. The genes are TRBV14 and TRBJ1-1; 9 nucleotides line up with TRBD1. The CDR3 loop spans 17 amino acids. Germline V gene data show CDR1 as SGHDN and CDR2 as FVKESK. The V gene end was trimmed by 4 bases and the J gene end by 5 bases; junction bases not matched to a gene: 14.